The 12 T cell receptor beta chains in this list originate from one sample, sequenced in a study of blood T cell repertoires in COVID-19. Profiled with immunoSEQ multiplex PCR; TCRdb holds only in-frame clones, not every one. The sample consists of hundreds of thousands of clones, roughly 88% of them appearing once. Material for sequencing was peripheral blood. The source is a woman between 25 and 40 years old with active or convalescent COVID-19.

V usage is TRBV4-1 and J usage is TRBJ2-1; weak D call: TRBD2 (5 bases). Germline CDR1 reads MGHRA; CDR2 reads YSYEKL. The V gene lost 0 bases and the J gene lost 11 bases, with 5 bases spanning the gap. The CDR3 has 11 residues. CDR3 bases: TGCGCCAGCAGCCAAGACGGGAAGCAGTTCTTC. Amino acids: CASSQDGKQFF.

The genes are TRBV11-2 and TRBJ1-6; D is unresolved. Between the trimmed V and J ends, which lost 2 bases and 7 bases, there was a span of 12 bases. Germline V lookup: CDR1 SGHAT, CDR2 FQNNGV. The CDR3 length is 15 residues. The CDR3 loop is CASSLQLTPNSPLHF. DNA for the CDR3: TGTGCCAGCAGCTTACAGTTAACACCCAATTCACCCCTCCACTTT.

In this sample, this clone turned up once. At the DNA level, this CDR3 is encoded by other sequences in the same sample as well. The chain uses TRBV27 and TRBJ2-7, with 12 bases matching TRBD1. Germline V gene data show CDR1 as MNHEY and CDR2 as SMNVEV (reference sequence). V trimming: 4 bases; J trimming: 5 bases; junction bases outside the gene matches: 3. The CDR3 totals 14 residues. Here the CDR3 DNA reads TGTGCCAGCAGTTGGGGGACAGGGGGCAACGAGCAGTACTTC. Amino acids: CASSWGTGGNEQYF.

The chain uses TRBV3-1 (or the pseudogene TRBV3-2) and TRBJ2-2; TRBD2 aligns across 8 bases. Trimming took 4 bases from V and 4 from J; bases not matched to a gene: 8. This CDR3 has 16 amino acids. Germline assignment: CDR1 LGHDT and CDR2 YNNKEL (reference sequence). The CDR3 sequence is CASSPLPAGVTGELFF. DNA for the CDR3: TGTGCCAGCAGCCCCTTACCAGCGGGAGTCACCGGGGAGCTGTTTTTT.

The CDR3 region has the DNA TGTGCCAGCAGCCCGTCGGGGGGGCAAGAGACCCAGTACTTC. It specifies CASSPSGGQETQYF. The rearrangement uses TRBV5-6 and TRBJ2-5; 8 positions agree with TRBD2. V lost 4 bases to trimming and J lost 2 bases; unmatched junction nucleotides: 4. This CDR3 spans 14 amino acids. Germline CDR1 SGHDT, CDR2 YYEEEE.

This chain connects TRBV4-1 to TRBJ2-7; D call uncertain. Trimming removed 3 bases from V and 0 bases from J, with 9 bases in between. The CDR3 is 14 residues long. The germline V gene has CDR1 MGHRA and CDR2 YSYEKL. The CDR3 region is CASSQATGSYEQYF. CDR3 DNA: TGCGCCAGCAGCCAGGCGACTGGCTCCTACGAGCAGTACTTC.

This clone was recorded once. V and J are TRBV7-9 and TRBJ2-2; 10 nucleotides line up with TRBD2. The CDR3 runs to 16 residues. Germline V gene sequence: CDR1 SEHNR, CDR2 FQNEAQ (reference sequence). With 5 bases clipped from V and 7 bases from J, the junction kept 10 bases outside the gene matches. The CDR3 loop reads CASSPTSGISIGELFF. CDR3 nucleotide sequence: TGTGCCAGCAGCCCAACTAGCGGGATTTCGATCGGGGAGCTGTTTTTT.

V and J are TRBV10-3 and TRBJ1-2; D unresolved. Germline values: CDR1 ENHRY, CDR2 SYGVKD. V was cut by 3 bases and J by 0 bases, with 8 bases left in between. This CDR3 has 14 residues. CDR3 in DNA: TGTGCCATCAGTGACAGATACGCTAACTATGGCTACACCTTC. Protein: CAISDRYANYGYTF.

This clone was seen just once. The chain combines TRBV5-5 with TRBJ2-1; tentatively, D is TRBD1 (6 bases). Germline CDR1 SGHKS, CDR2 YYEKEE (reference sequence). The CDR3 has 17 residues. Trimming removed 2 bases from V and 6 bases from J, with 21 bases in between. CDR3 region: CASSFHKLTGSSNEQFF. Here the CDR3 DNA reads TGTGCCAGCAGCTTCCACAAGTTGACAGGATCGAGCAATGAGCAGTTCTTC.

The chain combines TRBV9 with TRBJ1-4; D possibly corresponds to TRBD1 (5 bases). The CDR3 is made up of 14 amino acids. The V gene's germline CDR1 is SGDLS and CDR2 YYNGEE. Trimming left V 1 base short and J 8 bases short, with 12 bases between. The CDR3 DNA follows: TGTGCCAGCAGCGTATCCAGCGGGGGAGAAAAACTGTTTTTT. Its translation: CASSVSSGGEKLFF. Using reference TRBV9 and TRBJ1-4 for the parts outside the CDR3, the full variable domain is DSGVTQTPKHLITATGQRVTLRCSPRSGDLSVYWYQQSLDQGLQFLIQYYNGEERAKGNILERFSAQQFPDLHSELNLSSLELGDSALYFCASSVSSGGEKLFFGSGTQLSVL.

The chain joins TRBV2 to TRBJ2-6, with 7 positions matching TRBD1. The ends lost 5 bases at V and 0 bases at J; junction bases unmatched: 4. The CDR3 sequence is 16 residues long. Germline values: CDR1 SNHLY, CDR2 FYNNEI. The CDR3 coding sequence is TGTGCCAGCAGTCGTCGGGACAGCTCTGGGGCCAACGTCCTGACTTTC. Its translation: CASSRRDSSGANVLTF.

The chain is built from TRBV19 and TRBJ1-5, with D unclear. The CDR3 extends over 15 amino acids. V lost 3 bases, J lost 6 bases, and 15 bases lay in between. CDR1 is LNHDA and CDR2 is SQIVND in the germline V gene (reference sequence). In DNA, the CDR3 is TGTGCCAGTAGTATGTCGCCCGGCGGCCCTCAGCCCCAGCATTTT. This gives the protein CASSMSPGGPQPQHF.